This TCR beta chain originates from a study of CD8 T cells in Susac syndrome. RNA totalling roughly 0.45 to 1 ug underwent reverse transcription with random hexamers. The method of amplification for TCR beta CDR3 was immunoSEQ multiplex PCR, covering 54 Vbeta and 13 Jbeta. One entry per CDR3 protein results from TCRdb running MiXCR on the immunoSEQ multiplex PCR reads. Counted here are a few hundred thousand distinct CDR3 sequences, around 93% occurring once; the ten biggest clones make up 0.065% to 0.08%. TCR beta sequences were obtained from blood CD8+ and CD4+ T cells. This CDR3 is 15 amino acids long. After removal of 2 bases from V and 7 bases from J, the junction contained 5 bases not matched to a gene. Only one count was recorded for this clonotype.

V usage is TRBV12-3 or TRBV12-4 and J usage is TRBJ1-6; 7 bases are shared with TRBD1. The source material was CD4+ T cells from PBMCs. This sequence was found in a human donor with multiple sclerosis. The CDR3 DNA reads TGTGCCAGCAGTTTAAAGGGGGCTTTAAATTCACCCCTCCACTTT. It codes for CASSLKGALNSPLHF.